The 4 T cell receptor beta chains reported below all come from one sample, sequenced in a study of cytomegalovirus exposure and HLA in healthy donors. The PCR contained 60 Vbeta and 13 Jbeta primers. TCRdb's table, derived via immunoSEQ multiplex PCR, lists solely in-frame clones and lacks some. Here the sample spans some 110,000 clones, 70% being singletons. Sequenced input: PBMCs. The origin of the receptors is a man aged 25 to 45 in good health and CMV-seropositive.

The chain combines TRBV5-8 with TRBJ2-7; 7 bases map to TRBD2. Germline V gene lookup returns CDR1 SGHTS and CDR2 YDEGEE. The V gene end was trimmed by 6 bases and the J gene end by 2 bases; junction bases not matched to a gene: 8. The CDR3 extends over 14 amino acids. CDR3 DNA: TGTGCCAGCACCCGAGGGAGCGGGGCCTACGAGCAGTACTTC. This codes for CASTRGSGAYEQYF.

The rearrangement uses TRBV7-2 and TRBJ2-2, with 9 positions matching TRBD1. Germline values: CDR1 SGHTA, CDR2 FQGNSA. V shed 4 bases, J shed 4 bases, and the junction held 10 bases outside the gene matches. The length of the CDR3 is 17 residues. CDR3 nucleotide sequence: TGTGCCAGCAGCTCCACCGGGACAGGGTGGGGCACCGGGGAGCTGTTTTTT. As protein: CASSSTGTGWGTGELFF.

The rearrangement joins TRBV19 to TRBJ1-4, with 9 bases lining up with TRBD1. Germline V gene sequence: CDR1 LNHDA, CDR2 SQIVND (reference sequence). Germline trimming cut 5 bases from V and 4 bases from J; bases unmatched to any gene: 2. The CDR3 consists of 14 residues. The CDR3 DNA sequence: TGTGCCAGTAGTCTGACAGGGGGTAATGAAAAACTGTTTTTT. The encoded protein is CASSLTGGNEKLFF.

The chain uses TRBV27 and TRBJ1-1, with 10 nucleotides matching TRBD1. Germline assignment: CDR1 MNHEY and CDR2 SMNVEV (reference sequence). The CDR3 has 17 amino acids. The J segment lost 0 bases and the V segment lost 6 bases, leaving 10 bases of the junction unmatched. Written as DNA, the CDR3 is TGTGCCAGCAGACAACTCCCCGGGACAGGGGTGAACACTGAAGCTTTCTTT. Translating gives CASRQLPGTGVNTEAFF.